This T cell receptor beta chain was sequenced for a study of human T cells and chemical hapten exposure. The wider study: Across its approximately 25 weeks, the study gave patients weekly diphenylcyclopropenone doses to the scalp. Women made up most patients, who had alopecia areata, totalis or universalis.

Time point here: patch test 2, 6 weeks after DPC sensitization. Treatment of the sample: therapeutic diphenylcyclopropenone sensitization with weekly scalp DPC. TCRdb processed the RACE reads anew with MiXCR; each CDR3 protein has one entry. The sample gives about 380,000 distinct CDR3 sequences, roughly 6.3% of which show up once; about 5% is in the top ten. The germline V gene encodes CDR1 MGHRA and CDR2 YSYEKL. This CDR3 comprises 16 residues. V was clipped by 5 bases and J by 3 bases, with 19 bases between them. This clonotype was observed many times. The rearrangement joins TRBV4-1 to TRBJ1-1, with D possibly TRBD1 on 6 matching bases. This TCR was recovered from a woman between 18 and 29 years old with alopecia areata. Some clones in this sample may be carry-over from other donors' samples. The sample consisted of whole blood, taken in connection with sensitization to the hapten diphenylcyclopropenone (DPC). The chain's CDR3 is CASSTRTALIYTEAFF. The CDR3, as DNA: TGCGCCAGCAGCACGCGGACAGCCCTTATTTACACTGAAGCTTTCTTT.